The present entry profiles one T cell receptor (beta chain) with its context. The data derive from a study of blood T cell repertoires in COVID-19. The ends lost 5 bases at V and 0 bases at J; junction bases unmatched: 0. Germline V gene data show CDR1 as LGHDT and CDR2 as YNNKEL (reference sequence). The CDR3 is made up of 14 amino acids. The protocol was immunoSEQ multiplex PCR, while the TCRdb copy is restricted to in-frame clones and leaves out a portion. The table includes around 140,000 clones, about 76% detected once. The receptor comes from a human donor in a cohort sampled during active COVID-19. The sample taken for sequencing was peripheral blood. The chain has TRBV3-1 (or the pseudogene TRBV3-2) and TRBJ2-2, with 7 bases matching TRBD1. CDR3 in amino acids: CASSGTANTGELFF. In DNA, the CDR3 is TGTGCCAGCAGCGGGACAGCGAACACCGGGGAGCTGTTTTTT.